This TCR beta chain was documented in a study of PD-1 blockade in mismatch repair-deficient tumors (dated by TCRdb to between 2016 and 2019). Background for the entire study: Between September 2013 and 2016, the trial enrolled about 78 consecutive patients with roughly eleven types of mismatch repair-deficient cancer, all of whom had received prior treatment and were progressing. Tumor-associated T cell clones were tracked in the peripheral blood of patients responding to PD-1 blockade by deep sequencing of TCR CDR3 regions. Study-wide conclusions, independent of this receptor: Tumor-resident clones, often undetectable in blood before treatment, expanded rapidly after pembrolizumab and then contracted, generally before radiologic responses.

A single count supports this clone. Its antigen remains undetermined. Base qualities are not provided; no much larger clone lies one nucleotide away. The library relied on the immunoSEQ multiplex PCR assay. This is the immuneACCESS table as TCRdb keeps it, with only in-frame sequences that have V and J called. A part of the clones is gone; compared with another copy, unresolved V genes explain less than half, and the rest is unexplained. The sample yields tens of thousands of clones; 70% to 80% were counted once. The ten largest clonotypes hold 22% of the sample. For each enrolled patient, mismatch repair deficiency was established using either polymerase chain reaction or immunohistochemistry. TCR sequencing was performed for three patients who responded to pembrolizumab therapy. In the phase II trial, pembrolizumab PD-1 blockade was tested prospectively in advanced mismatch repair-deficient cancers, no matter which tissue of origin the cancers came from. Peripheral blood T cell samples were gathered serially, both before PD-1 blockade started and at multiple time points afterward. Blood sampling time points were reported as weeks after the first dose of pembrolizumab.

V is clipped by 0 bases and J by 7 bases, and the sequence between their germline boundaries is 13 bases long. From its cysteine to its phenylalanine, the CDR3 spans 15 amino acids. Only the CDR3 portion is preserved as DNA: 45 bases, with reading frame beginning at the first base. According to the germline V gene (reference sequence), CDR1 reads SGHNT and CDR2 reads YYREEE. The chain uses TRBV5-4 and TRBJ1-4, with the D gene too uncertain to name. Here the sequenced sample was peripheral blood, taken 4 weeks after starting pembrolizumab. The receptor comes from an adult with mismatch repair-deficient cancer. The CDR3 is CASSLGAALGEKLFF. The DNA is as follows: TGTGCCAGCAGCTTGGGGGCAGCTTTGGGTGAAAAACTGTTTTTT.